A selection of T cell receptor beta chains follows, all from one sample in a study of blood T cell repertoires in COVID-19. Only in-frame clones appear in the TCRdb table, and some are missing; sequencing was by immunoSEQ multiplex PCR. This table has approximately 350,000 clones, around 83% appearing once. Specimen: peripheral blood. The receptors originated from a man aged 25 to 40 with active or convalescent COVID-19. Each CDR3 is given with its conserved first and last residue. The D gene is left open where the match is weak. Only some rows state a clone size, as once, few, many or a class for expanded clones.

clone_size d_call j_call v_call cdr3_nt cdr3_aa
NA TRBD2 TRBJ2-3 TRBV7-9 TGTGCCAGCAGTTTTAGCGGGAGCGGCACAGATACGCAGTATTTT CASSFSGSGTDTQYF
NA TRBD2 TRBJ2-5 TRBV7-9 TGTGCCAGCAGCTTAGAATTATCCCTAGCGGGCCTCCAAGAGACCCAGTACTTC CASSLELSLAGLQETQYF
NA TRBD2 TRBJ2-5 TRBV7-3 TGTGCCAGCAGCTTCGGCCAAGCGGGGGGCCAAGAGACCCAGTACTTC CASSFGQAGGQETQYF
NA NA TRBJ2-7 TRBV12-3/TRBV12-4 TGTGCCAGCAGTTTCCTAGAAAACTACGAGCAGTACTTC CASSFLENYEQYF
NA NA TRBJ2-3 TRBV2 TGTGCCAGCAGTGGGACAGTAATCCGAGATACGCAGTATTTT CASSGTVIRDTQYF
NA NA TRBJ2-1 TRBV5-1 TGCGCCAGCAGCTTCGGGGGAGCCTACAATGAGCAGTTCTTC CASSFGGAYNEQFF
NA TRBD2 TRBJ2-1 TRBV7-9 TGTGCCAGCAGCCCCCCCCCTAGCGGCCCCTACAATGAGCAGTTCTTC CASSPPPSGPYNEQFF
NA TRBD1 TRBJ1-3 TRBV6-5 TGTGCCAGCAGCCGACAGGGTCAGTCTGGAAACACCATATATTTT CASSRQGQSGNTIYF
many TRBD2 TRBJ2-5 TRBV7-9 TGTGCCAGCAGCCGGGGGAGGGCCCAAGAGACCCAGTACTTC CASSRGRAQETQYF
few TRBD2 TRBJ2-3 TRBV9 TGTGCCAGCAGCGTAGACGGGAGGAGCACAGATACGCAGTATTTT CASSVDGRSTDTQYF
few TRBD1 TRBJ1-5 TRBV24-1 TGTGCCACCAGTGAGGAGGACAGGGTCGATGGGGGCAATCAGCCCCAGCATTTT CATSEEDRVDGGNQPQHF
NA NA TRBJ2-2 TRBV7-8 TGTGCCAGCAGCTATGGAGCGGCTAACACCGGGGAGCTGTTTTTT CASSYGAANTGELFF
NA TRBD2 TRBJ2-1 TRBV5-1 TGCGCCAGCAGCTTGGTTGGACTAGCGGTCTCCAGCGATGAGCAGTTCTTC CASSLVGLAVSSDEQFF
NA TRBD1 TRBJ1-2 TRBV20-1 TGCAGTGCTAGTTTGGACAGGGGTGGCTACACCTTC CSASLDRGGYTF
NA NA TRBJ2-5 TRBV30 TGTGCCTGGGTTAAAGACAGGTGGGAGACCCAGTACTTC CAWVKDRWETQYF
NA TRBD1 TRBJ1-1 TRBV14 TGTGCCAGCAGCCCGAGGACAGGGGTAGCCGAAGCTTTCTTT CASSPRTGVAEAFF
NA TRBD2 TRBJ2-1 TRBV6-2/TRBV6-3 TGTGCCAGCAGTGGGGGCAATCGACTAGCGGGGGTGCGGAATGAGCAGTTCTTC CASSGGNRLAGVRNEQFF
NA TRBD2 TRBJ2-1 TRBV11-2 TGTGCCAGCAGCCCCCAACTAGCGGGAGTGTCCGAAGAGCAGTTCTTC CASSPQLAGVSEEQFF
NA NA TRBJ2-1 TRBV4-3 TGCGCCAGCAGCCAAGATAGAAGGACTCCCTCCTACAATGAGCAGTTCTTC CASSQDRRTPSYNEQFF
NA NA TRBJ2-7 TRBV19 TGTGCCAGTAGTATGAGCCTACCGGGGGGCGCGGACGAGCAGTACTTC CASSMSLPGGADEQYF
few NA TRBJ1-2 TRBV30 TGTGCCTGGTGGCGGGTGGGCATCCCGAGGATGGGCTACACCTTC CAWWRVGIPRMGYTF
few NA TRBJ2-5 TRBV12-3/TRBV12-4 TGTGCCAGCAGCCAGCGGGAGACCCAGTACTTC CASSQRETQYF